The source of this T cell receptor (beta chain) is a study of T cell responses to AZD1222 COVID-19 vaccine. V lost 5 bases and J 4 bases, leaving 9 bases between the germline ends. CDR1 and CDR2 (germline): SGHAT, FQNNGV. The CDR3 runs 13 residues. The table came from immunoSEQ multiplex PCR; TCRdb's copy has only in-frame clones and leaves some out. There are some 180,000 clones in the sample; roughly 85% occur only once, and 0.85% to 1.2% lies in the top ten. With regard to this clone: The antigen remains unidentified.

Whole-study findings and limits: Repertoires were collected only later (after the peak T cell response had occurred).

The receptor comes from an adult who received the AZD1222 COVID-19 vaccine. The V gene is TRBV11-2, the J gene TRBJ1-5; D is undetermined. The starting material was peripheral blood, obtained 28 days after the second AZD1222 dose. The CDR3 is CASSLDGNQPQHF. As DNA, the CDR3 is TGTGCCAGCAGCCTGGACGGAAATCAGCCCCAGCATTTT.